This record covers a single T cell receptor beta chain. Antigen specificity is unknown. Germline lookup yields CDR1 ENHRY and CDR2 SYGVKD. CDR3 length equals 13 residues. V was trimmed by 4 bases and J by 1 base, leaving 7 bases between them. This sample is part of a study of T cell responses to AZD1222 COVID-19 vaccine. Study conclusions and caveats: Following two doses of AZD1222, Spike-specific TCR breadth and depth rose. Donors, mostly white British, included more females; clonal diversity was possibly underestimated. The reported proportion of spike-specific TCRs targeting unmutated variant regions was nearly half.

The repertoire was sequenced with immunoSEQ multiplex PCR; TCRdb's copy has only in-frame clones and lacks some. The sample records about 120,000 clones, 85% to 95% being singletons. The material was peripheral blood, obtained on day 0 of AZD1222 vaccination. The chain is built from TRBV10-3 and TRBJ1-1; D possibly corresponds to TRBD1 (5 bases). This sequence originates from an adult in good health. The CDR3 DNA is TGTGCCATCAGTGTAACAGGGAACACTGAAGCTTTCTTT. It encodes CAISVTGNTEAFF.